This entry lists 31 T cell receptor beta chains sequenced from one sample in a study of T cells after yellow fever vaccination. TCRdb used MiXCR to reprocess the 5' RACE reads, holding one entry per CDR3 protein. Of 100,000 to 150,000 distinct CDR3 sequences in the sample, 7.4% were seen once. The specimen was CD4+ T cells sorted from PBMCs, collected 10 days after the first yellow fever vaccination. The receptor set was obtained from a man aged 18 to 29 who received the YFV17D yellow fever vaccine.

This clonotype was observed many times. The chain carries TRBV12-3 or TRBV12-4 and TRBJ1-2, with D tentatively TRBD1 (6 bases). Deletions cut 5 bases from V and 8 bases from J, with 18 bases between. The CDR3 length is 14 residues. The CDR3 protein is CASSPGGSGGGYTF. In DNA, the CDR3 is TGTGCCAGCAGTCCGGGGGGTTCCGGGGGCGGCTACACCTTC.

There are many counts of this clonotype. The CDR3, as DNA: TGTGCCAGCAGCTCCTTTGGGACTAGAGACAGGGAGCTGTTTTTT. Its protein is CASSSFGTRDRELFF. The gene calls are TRBV5-6 and TRBJ2-2; 8 nucleotides agree with TRBD2. Germline V CDR1 and CDR2: SGHDT, YYEEEE. J gave up 9 bases and V 3 bases, and 10 bases lay outside the gene matches. The CDR3 runs 15 residues.

This clonotype was picked up many times. The genes are TRBV20-1 and TRBJ2-7, with D hard to call. The CDR3 runs to 14 residues. Between the trimmed V and J ends, which lost 4 bases and 0 bases, there was a span of 13 bases. Germline values: CDR1 DFQATT, CDR2 SNEGSKA (reference sequence). This chain's CDR3 is CSANSPADSYEQYF. The DNA for the CDR3 is TGCAGTGCTAACTCCCCTGCAGACTCCTACGAGCAGTACTTC.

This clonotype has a count of ten or more. The rearrangement links TRBV6-6 to TRBJ1-2; D is unclear. The CDR3 is 13 amino acids. The V and J ends lost 4 bases and 8 bases respectively, with 14 bases between them. Germline loops: CDR1 MNHNY, CDR2 SVGAGI (reference sequence). The CDR3 nucleotides read TGTGCCAGCAGTTCGAGGACGACCTCGGGCTACACCTTC. It encodes CASSSRTTSGYTF.

This clonotype was counted ten times or more. The CDR3 is CASSKAPGLAGLNNEQFF. DNA for the CDR3: TGTGCCAGCAGCAAAGCCCCGGGACTAGCGGGGCTCAACAATGAGCAGTTCTTC. V usage is TRBV21-1 and J usage is TRBJ2-1; TRBD2, as called in the table, went unchecked against the DNA. TRBV21-1 is assigned pseudogene status. The CDR3 extends over 18 amino acids.

This clonotype was recorded at least ten times. This rearrangement joins TRBV6-2 or TRBV6-3 to TRBJ2-5; 11 bases are a match to TRBD2. The V segment lost 3 bases and the J segment 4 bases; nucleotides outside the gene matches: 4. From germline, CDR1 is MNHEY and CDR2 SVGEGT. The CDR3 sequence is 15 residues long. The CDR3 region has the DNA TGTGCCAGCAGTTATAGCGGGGGGGCTTCAGAGACCCAGTACTTC. Translated, it gives CASSYSGGASETQYF.

This chain joins TRBV21-1 and TRBJ1-6. TRBV21-1 is recorded as a pseudogene. The CDR3 has 13 amino acids. CDR3 region: CASRTDYNSPLHF. The CDR3, as DNA: TGTGCCAGCAGAACCGATTATAATTCACCCCTCCACTTT.

In its sample, this clonotype was seen a few times. This rearrangement joins TRBV20-1 to TRBJ2-3, with 9 bases lining up with TRBD1. CDR1 DFQATT and CDR2 SNEGSKA come from the germline V gene (reference sequence). V was pared by 6 bases and J by 2 bases, with 6 bases of the junction left unmatched. The CDR3 is 14 residues long. CDR3 sequence reads: CSARRDRATDTQYF. CDR3 nucleotide sequence: TGCAGTGCCCGCCGGGACAGGGCCACAGATACGCAGTATTTT.

This clonotype has a count of ten or more. The chain couples TRBV28 to TRBJ1-2; D not certain. In germline, CDR1 is MDHEN, CDR2 SYDVKM. The CDR3 is 14 amino acids. V was shortened by 6 bases and J by 5 bases, with 16 bases between the two germline ends. DNA for the CDR3: TGTGCCAGCAGGCCACCTCTATCAGAATATGGCTACACCTTC. This encodes CASRPPLSEYGYTF.

This clonotype was seen repeatedly, ten times or more. The junction shows a germline mismatch at one end, possibly a read error. This rearrangement joins TRBV7-2 to TRBJ1-1; D not resolved. Germline CDR1 is SGHTA and CDR2 is FQGNSA. The CDR3 totals 12 residues. The CDR3 loop is CASNLPAQRAFF. The CDR3 DNA reads TGTGCCAGCAACTTACCGGCGCAAAGAGCTTTCTTT. Variable domain in full (rest from reference TRBV7-2 and TRBJ1-1): GAGVSQSPSNKVTEKGKDVELRCDPISGHTALYWYRQSLGQGLEFLIYFQGNSAPDKSGLPSDRFSAERTGGSVSTLTIQRTQQEDSAVYLCASNLPAQRAFFGQGTRLTVV.

A few counts support this clonotype. A much larger clone lies a single base off, so this may be a read error. In DNA form, the CDR3 reads TGTGCCAGCAGCTTGGATGTTATCTTTGAGACCCAGTACTTC. It codes for CASSLDVIFETQYF. The chain recombines TRBV7-6 with TRBJ2-5, with D unresolved. The germline gives CDR1 SGHVS, CDR2 FNYEAQ. This CDR3 contains 14 residues. Trimming stripped 3 bases from V and 5 bases from J, with 13 bases between.

There are many counts of this clonotype. The chain carries TRBV5-1 and TRBJ2-1; either TRBD1 or TRBD2 may supply D (5 bases each). CDR3 length: 17 residues. CDR1 is SGHRS and CDR2 is YFSETQ in the germline V gene. Trimming took 1 base from V and 4 from J, leaving 18 bases between them. The CDR3 loop reads CASSLNSLGVGYNEQFF. In nucleotides, the CDR3 is TGCGCCAGCAGCTTGAACTCCTTGGGGGTGGGATACAATGAGCAGTTCTTC.

This clonotype was recorded many times. The chain links TRBV20-1 to TRBJ2-5; TRBD2 aligns across 7 bases. This CDR3 contains 16 residues. In germline, CDR1 is DFQATT, CDR2 SNEGSKA (reference sequence). Trimming cost V 3 bases and J 0 bases; bases outside gene matches: 10. The chain's CDR3 is CSASTIAAGYQETQYF. CDR3 DNA: TGCAGTGCTAGCACGATCGCAGCGGGGTACCAAGAGACCCAGTACTTC.

This clonotype was seen repeatedly, ten times or more. The rearrangement joins TRBV9 to TRBJ1-4, with TRBD1 matching 7 bases. The junction had 7 bases not matched to a gene; V was cut back by 4 bases and J by 4 bases. Germline CDR1 reads SGDLS; CDR2 reads YYNGEE. The CDR3 runs 15 residues. The CDR3 DNA is TGTGCCAGCAGCCCCAGGGGGAGGGATAATGAAAAACTGTTTTTT. Translated, it gives CASSPRGRDNEKLFF.

This clonotype was seen at least ten times. This chain joins TRBV5-1 and TRBJ1-1; 7 nucleotides match TRBD1. The CDR3 covers 14 residues. Germline-derived CDR1 and CDR2 are SGHRS and YFSETQ. The J segment lost 4 bases and the V segment lost 0 bases, leaving 3 bases of the junction unmatched. This CDR3 reads CASSLDRGGTEAFF. CDR3 sequence (DNA): TGCGCCAGCAGCTTGGACAGGGGAGGCACTGAAGCTTTCTTT.

This clonotype was seen at least ten times. The V call is TRBV7-9, the J call TRBJ2-3; TRBD2 agrees at 9 bases. The germline V gene encodes CDR1 SEHNR and CDR2 FQNEAQ (reference sequence). The CDR3 extends over 16 amino acids. Unmatched junction bases numbered 5, after V lost 2 bases and J lost 2 bases. This CDR3 reads CASSLISGGLTDTQYF. For the CDR3, the DNA is TGTGCCAGCAGCTTAATTAGCGGGGGACTCACAGATACGCAGTATTTT.

This clonotype appeared a few times. The V call is TRBV10-3, the J call TRBJ1-1, with D possibly being TRBD1 (6 bases). Trimming pared 2 bases from V and 11 bases from J, leaving 12 bases between. Germline CDR1 is ENHRY and CDR2 is SYGVKD. The CDR3 covers 12 residues. The CDR3: CAISEDLGGAFF. In nucleotides, the CDR3 is TGTGCCATCAGTGAGGACCTGGGGGGCGCTTTCTTT.

This clonotype was observed at least ten times. The V gene is TRBV14, the J gene TRBJ2-4; D is uncertain. The CDR3 sequence is 14 residues long. Germline assignment: CDR1 SGHDN and CDR2 FVKESK. Trimming pared 4 bases from V and 2 bases from J, leaving 9 bases between. The CDR3 sequence is CASSPSGTKNIQYF. The CDR3 DNA sequence: TGTGCCAGCAGCCCATCTGGAACCAAAAACATTCAGTACTTC.

This clonotype was recorded at least ten times. The rearrangement uses TRBV27 and TRBJ1-6; 7 bases fit TRBD1. Germline V lookup: CDR1 MNHEY, CDR2 SMNVEV (reference sequence). V trimming: 2 bases; J trimming: 6 bases; junction bases outside the gene matches: 7. This CDR3 contains 16 residues. The CDR3 reads CASSLRQGNFNSPLHF. The CDR3 coding sequence is TGTGCCAGCAGTTTAAGACAGGGCAATTTTAATTCACCCCTCCACTTT.

This clonotype showed up many times. J is TRBJ2-5 and V is TRBV28, with 9 positions matching TRBD1. CDR3 length equals 16 residues. Germline CDR1 MDHEN, CDR2 SYDVKM. With 3 bases clipped from V and 4 bases from J, the junction kept 9 bases outside the gene matches. The chain's CDR3 is CASSFYRTGVGETQYF. The CDR3 DNA reads as TGTGCCAGCAGTTTTTATAGGACAGGGGTGGGAGAGACCCAGTACTTC. The full variable domain, in which reference TRBV28 and TRBJ2-5 provide the parts outside the CDR3, is DVKVTQSSRYLVKRTGEKVFLECVQDMDHENMFWYRQDPGLGLRLIYFSYDVKMKEKGDIPEGYSVSREKKERFSLILESASTNQTSMYLCASSFYRTGVGETQYFGPGTRLLVL.

This clonotype has a count of ten or more. The chain carries TRBV11-1 and TRBJ2-3, with unresolved D. The V and J ends lost 0 bases and 5 bases respectively, with 6 bases between them. Germline loops: CDR1 SGHAT, CDR2 FQDESV (reference sequence). The CDR3 loop spans 13 amino acids. The CDR3 DNA follows: TGTGCCAGCAGCTTAGCTTCAGGAGATACGCAGTATTTT. Translation: CASSLASGDTQYF.

This clonotype has a count of ten or more. The V call is TRBV4-3, the J call TRBJ1-1; 8 bases line up with TRBD1. CDR1 and CDR2 (germline): LGHNA, YSLEER. V was pared by 0 bases and J by 0 bases, with 6 bases of the junction left unmatched. The CDR3 contains 17 residues. The CDR3 is CASSQDWDRLLNTEAFF. The CDR3 coding sequence is TGCGCCAGCAGCCAAGATTGGGACAGGCTCTTGAACACTGAAGCTTTCTTT.

This clonotype occurred many times. V is TRBV20-1 and J is TRBJ2-1; 14 nucleotides agree with TRBD2. V gave up 6 bases and J gave up 2 bases; unmatched junction bases: 6. CDR1 and CDR2 from the germline V gene are DFQATT and SNEGSKA (reference sequence). The CDR3 spans 16 residues. CDR3 in DNA: TGCAGTGCCGGACTAGCGGGGGGTCTAGCCTACAATGAGCAGTTCTTC. This gives the protein CSAGLAGGLAYNEQFF.

This clonotype has at least ten counts. CDR3 region: CSGFDRAKNIQYF. In DNA, the CDR3 is TGCAGTGGGTTTGACAGGGCCAAAAACATTCAGTACTTC. V gene TRBV20-1 combines with J gene TRBJ2-4; D possibly corresponds to TRBD1 (6 bases). Germline assignment: CDR1 DFQATT and CDR2 SNEGSKA (reference sequence). The CDR3 is made up of 13 amino acids. V was shortened by 7 bases and J by 1 base, with 11 bases between the two germline ends.

This clonotype was seen repeatedly, ten times or more. The chain couples TRBV20-1 to TRBJ2-7; weak D call: TRBD2 (5 bases). The CDR3 has 14 amino acids. Trimming took 6 bases from V and 4 from J, leaving 19 bases between them. Germline V gene sequence: CDR1 DFQATT, CDR2 SNEGSKA (reference sequence). CDR3 nucleotide sequence: TGCAGTGCCGAAGGCAGGACGGGGAAGTACGAGCAGTACTTC. It specifies CSAEGRTGKYEQYF.

This chain links TRBV20-1 with TRBJ1-3; 7 positions agree with TRBD1. Germline CDR1 is DFQATT and CDR2 is SNEGSKA (reference sequence). The CDR3 totals 13 residues. J was trimmed by 4 bases and V by 5 bases; bases with no gene match: 5. CDR3 amino acids: CSAPDRRGNTIYF. The CDR3 nucleotides read TGCAGTGCTCCGGACAGGCGGGGAAACACCATATATTTT.

This clonotype has ten or more counts. This chain connects TRBV27 to TRBJ1-6; no clear D gene. This CDR3 contains 16 residues. Trimming shortened V by 6 bases and J by 0 bases, and 12 bases separated the two germline ends. Germline CDR1 and CDR2: MNHEY and SMNVEV (reference sequence). The CDR3 DNA reads as TGTGCCAGCAGACCGAGGTTAAGCTCCTATAATTCACCCCTCCACTTT. Translating it yields CASRPRLSSYNSPLHF.

The chain joins TRBV20-1 to TRBJ2-1; D is perhaps TRBD1 (6 bases). The CDR3 extends over 13 amino acids. Deletions cut 6 bases from V and 3 bases from J, with 12 bases between. CDR1 is DFQATT, CDR2 SNEGSKA, per germline (reference sequence). The CDR3 sequence: CSARDTNYNEQFF. CDR3 nucleotides: TGCAGTGCGAGGGACACCAACTACAATGAGCAGTTCTTC.

The table lists this clonotype with many counts. The chain is built from TRBV5-1 and TRBJ1-2; D gene uncertain. The germline V gene has CDR1 SGHRS and CDR2 YFSETQ. Trimming stripped 4 bases from V and 6 bases from J, with 10 bases between. The CDR3 contains 12 residues. The DNA for the CDR3 is TGCGCCAGCAGCATAGGACGAAATGGCTACACCTTC. Translated, it gives CASSIGRNGYTF.

This clonotype has only a few counts. This chain links TRBV7-2 with TRBJ2-7; D gene uncertain. Germline assignment: CDR1 SGHTA and CDR2 FQGNSA. CDR3 length equals 15 residues. Trimming pared 4 bases from V and 4 bases from J, leaving 17 bases between. The CDR3 nucleotides read TGTGCCAGCAGCTCCGACATACAAGCAAGTTACGAGCAGTACGTC. This codes for CASSSDIQASYEQYV.

The J gene is TRBJ2-2, the V gene TRBV19; D is ambiguous. This CDR3 contains 17 residues. Trimming pared 3 bases from V and 2 bases from J, leaving 16 bases between. Looked up from germline, CDR1 is LNHDA and CDR2 is SQIVND (reference sequence). The CDR3 here is CASSISPRLANTGELFF. CDR3 in DNA: TGTGCCAGTAGTATTTCTCCCAGGTTGGCTAACACCGGGGAGCTGTTTTTT.